This TCR beta chain was observed in a study of radiation and T cells in renal cell carcinoma. Turning to the study itself: Nephrectomy followed 15 Gy stereotactic body radiation by 4 weeks.

Time point of the sample: baseline pretreatment blood. Treatment noted: 15 Gy SBRT to primary tumor, nephrectomy 4 weeks later. Data came from immunoSEQ multiplex PCR; TCRdb stores just in-frame clones and leaves some out. The sample consists of 85,000 to 100,000 clones, 86% of them appearing once. The TCR comes from a man in his forties or fifties with renal cell carcinoma. The specimen comprised blood, sampled from a patient whose treatment included radiotherapy and nephrectomy.

This CDR3 reads CASSYPGTYEQYF. The CDR3 nucleotides read TGTGCCAGCAGCTACCCGGGTACCTACGAGCAGTACTTC. This chain uses TRBV5-8 with TRBJ2-7; no definite D call. The CDR3 consists of 13 residues. Per germline, CDR1 SGHTS and CDR2 YDEGEE. V lost 3 bases to trimming and J lost 2 bases, with 9 bases between them.